Listed here are 18 T cell receptor beta chains from one sample, sequenced in a study of CD8 T cells in Susac syndrome. Roughly 0.45 to 1 ug RNA was reverse transcribed with random hexamers. TCRdb fed the immunoSEQ multiplex PCR reads into MiXCR, producing one record per CDR3 protein. The sample records roughly 190,000 distinct CDR3 sequences, approximately 93% being singletons. The sequenced sample consisted of CD4+ T cells from PBMCs. The source is a human donor in good health.

Regarding this clonotype: The germline gene is not matched at one end of the junction; a read error may be the cause. The V call is TRBV5-6, the J call TRBJ1-1; D not certain. The CDR3 consists of 11 residues. Germline CDR1 reads SGHDT; CDR2 reads YYEEEE. The DNA for the CDR3 is TGTGCCAGCAAAAGGAACGCTGAAGCTTTCTTT. Its translation is CASKRNAEAFF.

The J gene is TRBJ2-5, the V gene TRBV10-3, with a possible D match to TRBD2 (7 bases). CDR1 is ENHRY and CDR2 is SYGVKD in the germline V gene. The CDR3 length is 14 residues. With 4 bases removed from V and 1 base from J, the gap between germline ends came to 10 bases. CDR3 residues: CAISVGGGQETQYF. The CDR3 region has the DNA TGTGCCATCAGTGTAGGGGGGGGCCAAGAGACCCAGTACTTC.

This sequence joins TRBV7-2 and TRBJ1-2; TRBD1 matches at 7 bases. V lost 5 bases to trimming and J lost 8 bases; unmatched junction nucleotides: 11. The CDR3 runs 14 residues. The germline V gene encodes CDR1 SGHTA and CDR2 FQGNSA. The CDR3 coding sequence is TGTGCCAGCAGCACCCGACAGGGTTCAGGGGGCTACACCTTC. Translating it yields CASSTRQGSGGYTF.

The genes are TRBV7-9 and TRBJ1-2; possible D gene TRBD1, 5 bases. Germline V gives CDR1 SEHNR, CDR2 FQNEAQ (reference sequence). V was trimmed by 0 bases and J by 6 bases, leaving 11 bases between them. The CDR3 has 14 residues. The CDR3 region is CASSLASWGDGYTF. The CDR3 nucleotides are TGTGCCAGCAGCTTAGCGTCTTGGGGGGATGGCTACACCTTC. Looking up the rest from reference TRBV7-9 and TRBJ1-2 gives the full variable domain: DTGVSQNPRHKITKRGQNVTFRCDPISEHNRLYWYRQTLGQGPEFLTYFQNEAQLEKSRLLSDRFSAERPKGSFSTLEIQRTEQGDSAMYLCASSLASWGDGYTFGSGTRLTVV.

This clonotype has only one observation. The chain has TRBV4-1 and TRBJ1-6; D perhaps matches TRBD1 (6 bases). CDR1 and CDR2 from the germline V gene are MGHRA and YSYEKL. V gave up 4 bases and J gave up 10 bases, with 17 bases separating them. The CDR3 sequence is 15 residues long. In DNA, the CDR3 is TGCGCCAGCAGCCGGGGACCCACAGGGAACTCACCCCTCCACTTT. Protein product: CASSRGPTGNSPLHF.

V gene TRBV6-6 combines with J gene TRBJ1-5; TRBD1 aligns across 11 bases. The CDR3 totals 15 residues. V was clipped by 5 bases and J by 6 bases; unmatched bases: 6. Germline V gives CDR1 MNHNY, CDR2 SVGAGI (reference sequence). The CDR3 loop reads CASSPMDRGPQPQHF. The CDR3, as DNA: TGTGCCAGCAGTCCGATGGACAGGGGGCCTCAGCCCCAGCATTTT.

The chain employs TRBV21-1 and TRBJ2-5; the D call in the table, TRBD1, was not verified against the DNA. TRBV21-1 is a documented pseudogene. The CDR3 is 16 amino acids. The CDR3 sequence is CASSKGRGGRQETQYF. In nucleotides, the CDR3 is TGTGCCAGCAGCAAAGGAAGAGGGGGCAGGCAAGAGACCCAGTACTTC.

CDR3 nucleotides: TGCAGCGTGAGACAGGGGGCTGGAGATACGCAGTATTTT. As protein: CSVRQGAGDTQYF. The chain recombines TRBV29-1 with TRBJ2-3; TRBD1 matches at 10 bases. Germline V gene data show CDR1 as SQVTM and CDR2 as ANQGSEA. V was clipped by 6 bases and J by 5 bases; unmatched bases: 5. The CDR3 is 13 residues long.

In this sample, this clonotype turned up a few times. The chain uses TRBV7-3 and TRBJ2-7; 9 nucleotides agree with TRBD1. The CDR3 runs to 13 residues. J was trimmed by 4 bases and V by 8 bases; bases with no gene match: 6. Germline assignment: CDR1 SGHTA and CDR2 FQGTGA. CDR3 nucleotides: TGTGCCAGCCGGGACAGGGCAAAATACGAGCAGTACGTC. It encodes CASRDRAKYEQYV.

The chain couples TRBV20-1 to TRBJ1-2; D gene uncertain. The V gene's germline CDR1 is DFQATT and CDR2 SNEGSKA (reference sequence). The V end lost 7 bases, the J end lost 4 bases, and 16 bases lay between the germline ends. The CDR3 extends over 13 amino acids. The CDR3 bases are TGCAGTGGTTCCGAGCAGGCGGGCTATGGCTACACCTTC. It codes for CSGSEQAGYGYTF.

The chain is built from TRBV29-1 and TRBJ2-3; TRBD1 agrees at 8 bases. V trimming: 6 bases; J trimming: 4 bases; junction bases outside the gene matches: 6. The CDR3 has 13 amino acids. CDR1 is SQVTM and CDR2 is ANQGSEA in the germline V gene. The CDR3 nucleotides read TGCAGCGTCTCCTGGGGACAGGCAGATACGCAGTATTTT. Protein product: CSVSWGQADTQYF.

This chain links TRBV7-2 with TRBJ2-1; TRBD2 matches at 14 bases. From germline, CDR1 is SGHTA and CDR2 FQGNSA. Unmatched junction bases numbered 4, after V lost 6 bases and J lost 3 bases. The CDR3 totals 16 residues. The CDR3, as DNA: TGTGCCAGCAGTCGGACTAGCGGGGGGTTCTACAATGAGCAGTTCTTC. Protein: CASSRTSGGFYNEQFF.

This chain joins TRBV12-3 or TRBV12-4 and TRBJ2-1; 7 nucleotides agree with TRBD1. J was trimmed by 9 bases and V by 4 bases; bases with no gene match: 9. This CDR3 has 14 amino acids. In DNA, the CDR3 is TGTGCCAGCAGTTCCTCCACAGGGGCGGGTGAGCAGTTCTTC. This sequence encodes CASSSSTGAGEQFF.

The chain has TRBV20-1 and TRBJ1-1; TRBD1 might be the D (5 bases). CDR1 DFQATT and CDR2 SNEGSKA come from the germline V gene (reference sequence). The CDR3 has 14 residues. Between the trimmed V and J ends, which lost 5 bases and 3 bases, there was a span of 16 bases. As DNA, the CDR3 is TGCAGTGCTCCCCCCGGGGGAGTGTACACTGAAGCTTTCTTT. This translates into CSAPPGGVYTEAFF.

This chain links TRBV19 with TRBJ1-2, with 7 bases lining up with TRBD1. V dropped 2 bases and J dropped 6; count of bases not matched to a gene: 3. Germline CDR1 LNHDA, CDR2 SQIVND (reference sequence). There are 13 residues in the CDR3. Written as DNA, the CDR3 is TGTGCCAGTAGTATACTGACAGGGAATGGCTACACCTTC. It encodes CASSILTGNGYTF.

This chain links TRBV20-1 with TRBJ1-1; possibly TRBD1 for D (5 bases). CDR1 DFQATT and CDR2 SNEGSKA come from the germline V gene (reference sequence). Between the trimmed V and J ends, which lost 2 bases and 2 bases, there was a span of 18 bases. The CDR3 runs 16 residues. As DNA, the CDR3 is TGCAGTGCTAGACCCCCCGGCCGACAGCGAAACACTGAAGCTTTCTTT. Protein sequence: CSARPPGRQRNTEAFF.

The rearrangement joins TRBV6-6 to TRBJ1-5, with D hard to call. The V end was cut by 5 bases, the J end by 0 bases, with 8 bases between. The CDR3 contains 14 residues. CDR1 and CDR2 from the germline V gene are MNHNY and SVGAGI (reference sequence). CDR3 bases: TGTGCCAGCAGTCAGAGAAATAGCAATCAGCCCCAGCATTTT. Its translation is CASSQRNSNQPQHF.

This chain links TRBV19 with TRBJ2-3; D is uncertain. This CDR3 spans 16 amino acids. Trimming took 5 bases from V and 3 from J, leaving 18 bases between them. The V gene's germline CDR1 is LNHDA and CDR2 SQIVND (reference sequence). CDR3 loop: CASSQNRAVGTDTQYF. The CDR3 nucleotides are TGTGCCAGTAGTCAAAATAGGGCGGTTGGTACAGATACGCAGTATTTT.